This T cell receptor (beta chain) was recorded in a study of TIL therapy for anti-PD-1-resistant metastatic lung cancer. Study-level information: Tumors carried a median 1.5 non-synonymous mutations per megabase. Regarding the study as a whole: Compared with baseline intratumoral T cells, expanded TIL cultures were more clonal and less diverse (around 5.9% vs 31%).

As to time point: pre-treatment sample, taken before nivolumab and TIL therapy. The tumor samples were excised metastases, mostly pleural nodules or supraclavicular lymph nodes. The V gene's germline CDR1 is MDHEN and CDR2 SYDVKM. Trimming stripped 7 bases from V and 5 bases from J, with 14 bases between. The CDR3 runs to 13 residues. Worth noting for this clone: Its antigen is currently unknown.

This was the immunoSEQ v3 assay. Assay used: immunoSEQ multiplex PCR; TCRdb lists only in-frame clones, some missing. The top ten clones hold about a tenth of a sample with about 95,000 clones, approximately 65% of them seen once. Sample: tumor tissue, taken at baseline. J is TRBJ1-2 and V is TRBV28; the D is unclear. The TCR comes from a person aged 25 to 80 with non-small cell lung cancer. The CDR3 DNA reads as TGTGCCAGCATGTGGAAGGGATGGTATGGCTACACCTTC. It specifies CASMWKGWYGYTF.